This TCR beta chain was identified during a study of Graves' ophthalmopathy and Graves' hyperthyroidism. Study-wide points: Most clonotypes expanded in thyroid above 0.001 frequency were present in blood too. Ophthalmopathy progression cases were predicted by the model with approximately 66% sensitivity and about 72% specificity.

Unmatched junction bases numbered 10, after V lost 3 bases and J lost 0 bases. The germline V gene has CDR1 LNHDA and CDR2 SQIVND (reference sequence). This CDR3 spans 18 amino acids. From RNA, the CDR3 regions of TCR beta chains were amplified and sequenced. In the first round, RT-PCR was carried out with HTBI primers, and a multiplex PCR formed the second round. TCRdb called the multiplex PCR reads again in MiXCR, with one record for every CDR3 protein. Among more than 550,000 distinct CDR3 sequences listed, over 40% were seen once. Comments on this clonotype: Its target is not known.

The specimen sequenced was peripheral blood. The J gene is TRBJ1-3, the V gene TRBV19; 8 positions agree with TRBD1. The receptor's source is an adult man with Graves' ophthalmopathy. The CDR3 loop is CASSMPPDRVDSGNTIYF. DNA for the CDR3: TGTGCCAGTAGTATGCCCCCGGACAGGGTGGACTCTGGAAACACCATATATTTT.